Listed here is a single T cell receptor (beta chain). In the study's own analysis: Reference gene primer amplification yielded estimated nucleated cell counts. The repertoire was sequenced with immunoSEQ multiplex PCR; TCRdb's copy has only in-frame clones and lacks some. The V and J calls and clone size were taken over from that table, and D and trimming were inferred from the DNA. In the table there are under 300,000 clones, about 79% of which are singletons. This sample is part of a study of blood T cell repertoires in COVID-19. Study context: Acute and convalescent COVID-19 samples came from the United States, Italy and Spain. PBMCs, B-cell-depleted T cells, or T cells were the source of the cDNA or gDNA that made up the material.

CDR3 length equals 14 residues. Germline CDR1 is MDHEN and CDR2 is SYDVKM. V was trimmed by 2 bases and J by 8 bases, leaving 15 bases between them. What was sequenced was peripheral blood. The sequence was obtained from a woman older than 75 with acute or convalescent COVID-19. The rearrangement joins TRBV28 to TRBJ1-2; perhaps TRBD1 as D (5 bases). The CDR3 region is CASSLIGWGDGYTF. The DNA of the CDR3 is TGTGCCAGCAGTTTAATTGGATGGGGGGACGGCTACACCTTC.